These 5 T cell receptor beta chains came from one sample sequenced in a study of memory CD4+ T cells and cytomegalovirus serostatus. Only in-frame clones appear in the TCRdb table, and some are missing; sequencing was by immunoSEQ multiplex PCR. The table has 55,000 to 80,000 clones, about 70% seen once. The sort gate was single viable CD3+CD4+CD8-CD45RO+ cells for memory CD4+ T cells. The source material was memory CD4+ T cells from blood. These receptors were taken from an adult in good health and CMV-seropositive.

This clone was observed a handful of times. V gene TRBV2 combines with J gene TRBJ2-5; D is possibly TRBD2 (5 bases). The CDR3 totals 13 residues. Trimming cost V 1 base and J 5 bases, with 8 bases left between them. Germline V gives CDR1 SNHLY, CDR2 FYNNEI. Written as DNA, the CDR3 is TGTGCCAGCAGTGAAGGGTGGAGGGAGACCCAGTACTTC. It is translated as CASSEGWRETQYF.

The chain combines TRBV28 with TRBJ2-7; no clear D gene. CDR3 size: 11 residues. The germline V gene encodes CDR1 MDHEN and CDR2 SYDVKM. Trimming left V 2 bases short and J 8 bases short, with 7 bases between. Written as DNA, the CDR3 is TGTGCCAGCAGTTTAGTAGGAAAGCAGTACTTC. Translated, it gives CASSLVGKQYF.

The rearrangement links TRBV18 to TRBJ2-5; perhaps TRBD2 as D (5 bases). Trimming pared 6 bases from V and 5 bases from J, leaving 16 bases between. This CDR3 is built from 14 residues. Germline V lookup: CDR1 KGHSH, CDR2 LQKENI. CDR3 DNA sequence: TGTGCCAGCTCTGGAGCCTCTAGCCACGAGACCCAGTACTTC. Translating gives CASSGASSHETQYF. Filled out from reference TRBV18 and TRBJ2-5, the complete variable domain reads NAGVMQNPRHLVRRRGQEARLRCSPMKGHSHVYWYRQLPEEGLKFMVYLQKENIIDESGMPKERFSAEFPKEGPSILRIQQVVRGDSAAYFCASSGASSHETQYFGPGTRLLVL.

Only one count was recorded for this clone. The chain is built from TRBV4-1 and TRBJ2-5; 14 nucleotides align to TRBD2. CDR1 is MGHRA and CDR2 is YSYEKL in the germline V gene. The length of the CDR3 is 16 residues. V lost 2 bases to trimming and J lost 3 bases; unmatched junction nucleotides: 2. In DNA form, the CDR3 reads TGCGCCAGCAGCCAAACGGGACTAGCGGGGGAAGAGACCCAGTACTTC. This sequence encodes CASSQTGLAGEETQYF.

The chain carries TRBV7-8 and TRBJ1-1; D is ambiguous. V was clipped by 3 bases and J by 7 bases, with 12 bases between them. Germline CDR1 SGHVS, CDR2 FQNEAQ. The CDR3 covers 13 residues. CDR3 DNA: TGTGCCAGCAGCTTTGCAGCGGACGATGAAGCTTTCTTT. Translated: CASSFAADDEAFF.